These 12 T cell receptor beta chains came from one sample sequenced in a study of OX40 agonist ivuxolimab in advanced cancers. To prepare the library, the immunoSEQ multiplex PCR assay was applied. TCRdb carries this immuneACCESS record with in-frame sequences only. Its versions omit some clonotypes, under half of them owing to an unresolved V gene in the studies checked, with the rest unexplained. This sample has 120,000 or so clones in its table, and just under 95% of those were observed once. Of the sample, more than 0.15% falls within the top ten clones. Here the sequenced sample was CD4+ or CD8+ T cells sorted from blood, taken in a trial of the OX40 agonist ivuxolimab. The receptors derive from an adult with an advanced solid tumor such as melanoma, head and neck, liver or kidney cancer.

This chain joins TRBV13 and TRBJ2-3; 7 bases align to TRBD1. Germline V gene lookup returns CDR1 PRHDT and CDR2 FYEKMQ (reference sequence). This CDR3 spans 14 amino acids. The ends lost 8 bases at V and 2 bases at J; junction bases unmatched: 7. In nucleotides, the CDR3 is TGTGCCAGCGGTCGGACAGGAACCACAGATACGCAGTATTTT. Translated: CASGRTGTTDTQYF.

The J gene is TRBJ1-1, the V gene TRBV19; no clear D. Deletions cut 0 bases from V and 1 base from J, with 6 bases between. The CDR3 consists of 14 residues. Per the germline V gene, CDR1 is LNHDA and CDR2 is SQIVND (reference sequence). CDR3 nucleotide sequence: TGTGCCAGTAGTATAGATCCCAGGAACACTGAAGCTTTCTTT. The encoded protein is CASSIDPRNTEAFF.

The CDR3: CASSPSTGTGEAFF. CDR3 in DNA: TGTGCCAGCTCACCATCGACCGGGACTGGTGAAGCTTTCTTT. This chain links TRBV18 with TRBJ1-1; tentative D call: TRBD1 (5 bases). The ends were cut back, 2 bases at V and 7 bases at J, with 14 bases in the middle. Germline V CDR1 and CDR2: KGHSH, LQKENI. This CDR3 spans 14 amino acids.

V gene TRBV7-2 combines with J gene TRBJ2-7, with TRBD2 matching over 13 bases. The V gene end was trimmed by 1 base and the J gene end by 4 bases; junction bases not matched to a gene: 7. Germline-derived CDR1 and CDR2 are SGHTA and FQGNSA. This CDR3 has 17 residues. The CDR3 reads CASSLGGTSGIIYEQYF. In nucleotides, the CDR3 is TGTGCCAGCAGCTTAGGGGGGACTAGCGGGATTATTTACGAGCAGTACTTC.

This chain joins TRBV30 and TRBJ2-3; 8 bases agree with TRBD2. This CDR3 is built from 15 residues. Looked up from germline, CDR1 is GTSNPN and CDR2 is SVGIG (reference sequence). This CDR3 is CARGDSGGPVDTQYF. In DNA, the CDR3 is TGTGCTCGAGGAGATTCGGGGGGGCCGGTGGATACGCAGTATTTT.

This clone was observed once. This chain connects TRBV5-8 to TRBJ1-3, with unresolved D. This CDR3 is 14 amino acids long. Trimming shortened V by 0 bases and J by 5 bases, and 9 bases separated the two germline ends. CDR1 SGHTS and CDR2 YDEGEE come from the germline V gene. The CDR3 spells CASSLDGSRNTIYF. The DNA of the CDR3 is TGTGCCAGCAGCTTGGACGGCAGCAGAAACACCATATATTTT.

This chain connects TRBV19 to TRBJ1-5; weak D call: TRBD1 (5 bases). This CDR3 spans 14 amino acids. Germline CDR1 reads LNHDA; CDR2 reads SQIVND (reference sequence). V gave up 3 bases and J gave up 5 bases, with 11 bases separating them. The DNA for the CDR3 is TGTGCCAGTAGTATTGGGACGGGCGATCAGCCCCAGCATTTT. Translated: CASSIGTGDQPQHF.

This chain links TRBV19 with TRBJ1-5; TRBD1 aligns across 7 bases. Per the germline V gene, CDR1 is LNHDA and CDR2 is SQIVND (reference sequence). This CDR3 has 15 residues. V trimming: 6 bases; J trimming: 0 bases; junction bases outside the gene matches: 5. The chain's CDR3 is CASSTGQHSNQPQHF. The CDR3 DNA reads as TGTGCCAGTAGCACGGGACAGCATAGCAATCAGCCCCAGCATTTT.

V usage is TRBV5-4 and J usage is TRBJ2-5; D not resolved. CDR3 length equals 14 residues. The V gene lost 0 bases and the J gene lost 5 bases, with 11 bases spanning the gap. Germline-derived CDR1 and CDR2 are SGHNT and YYREEE (reference sequence). This CDR3 reads CASSLASLRETQYF. The CDR3 DNA is TGTGCCAGCAGCTTGGCCAGCCTTCGGGAGACCCAGTACTTC.

J is TRBJ1-1 and V is TRBV29-1, with D unresolved. Per the germline V gene, CDR1 is SQVTM and CDR2 is ANQGSEA. CDR3 length: 13 amino acids. Deletions cut 0 bases from V and 6 bases from J, with 11 bases between. The DNA for the CDR3 is TGCAGCGTTGAAGACCCAAGGAAGCCTGAAGCTTTCTTT. Translating it yields CSVEDPRKPEAFF. Filled out from reference TRBV29-1 and TRBJ1-1, the complete variable domain reads SAVISQKPSRDICQRGTSLTIQCQVDSQVTMMFWYRQQPGQSLTLIATANQGSEATYESGFVIDKFPISRPNLTFSTLTVSNMSPEDSSIYLCSVEDPRKPEAFFGQGTRLTVV.

The chain uses TRBV6-1 and TRBJ1-4; D uncertain. Trimming took 1 base from V and 5 from J, leaving 11 bases between them. The CDR3 has 15 residues. Germline V gives CDR1 MNHNS, CDR2 SASEGT. This CDR3 reads CASSEERPRNEKLFF. As DNA, the CDR3 is TGTGCCAGCAGTGAAGAGCGACCGAGAAATGAAAAACTGTTTTTT.

V is TRBV18 and J is TRBJ1-1; weak D call: TRBD1 (5 bases). V lost 3 bases and J 8 bases, leaving 13 bases between the germline ends. The CDR3 covers 13 residues. Germline V gives CDR1 KGHSH, CDR2 LQKENI. In nucleotides, the CDR3 is TGTGCCAGCTCACCGCAGGGAGGTTTCGAAGCTTTCTTT. Translation: CASSPQGGFEAFF.